What follows are 27 T cell receptor beta chains derived from one specimen sequenced in a study of shared clonotypes between healthy human individuals. CD45RO-negative, CCR7-positively selected cells formed the naive CD8 fraction, excluding terminally differentiated effector memory CD45RA+ cells. Profiling relied on immunoSEQ multiplex PCR, and the TCRdb table lists in-frame clones only, not all of them. The sample shows 750,000 to 1,000,000 clones, more than 85% of them seen only once. The sample was naive CD8+ T cells sorted from blood. These receptors all stem from a man younger than 45 in good health.

J is TRBJ2-3 and V is TRBV5-4, with TRBD2 identical over 16 bases. CDR3 length: 18 amino acids. Unmatched junction bases numbered 7, after V lost 3 bases and J lost 3 bases. CDR1 is SGHNT, CDR2 YYREEE, per germline (reference sequence). This CDR3 is CASSSGTSGRAGTDTQYF. Here the CDR3 DNA reads TGTGCCAGCAGCTCCGGGACTAGCGGGAGGGCCGGGACAGATACGCAGTATTTT.

The chain is built from TRBV5-5 and TRBJ2-7, with D tentatively TRBD1 (6 bases). CDR1 SGHKS and CDR2 YYEKEE come from the germline V gene (reference sequence). Between the trimmed V and J ends, which lost 3 bases and 2 bases, there was a span of 15 bases. This CDR3 region has 15 residues. The CDR3 sequence: CASSYGLGATYEQYF. The CDR3 DNA reads TGTGCCAGCAGCTATGGGCTGGGGGCGACCTACGAGCAGTACTTC.

The chain combines TRBV7-4 with TRBJ1-5; TRBD1 matches at 8 bases. The CDR3 runs to 19 residues. Per germline, CDR1 SGHVT and CDR2 SQSDAQ. J gave up 8 bases and V 5 bases, and 23 bases lay outside the gene matches. The DNA of the CDR3 is TGTGCCAGCAGCCCGAGACAGAGACAGGGGAGAGGCATTGTGAAGCCCCAGCATTTT. It specifies CASSPRQRQGRGIVKPQHF.

This clone has a single count. The rearrangement uses TRBV18 and TRBJ2-2; tentatively, D is TRBD1 (6 bases). In germline, CDR1 is KGHSH, CDR2 LQKENI. CDR3 length: 16 residues. Trimming removed 1 base from V and 0 bases from J, with 9 bases in between. CDR3 region: CASSPLQGTNTGELFF. The DNA for the CDR3 is TGTGCCAGCTCACCACTACAGGGTACGAACACCGGGGAGCTGTTTTTT.

This clone was seen only once. The chain uses TRBV2 and TRBJ2-7, with D possibly being TRBD2 (5 bases). This CDR3 is 11 amino acids long. V was pared by 7 bases and J by 10 bases, with 14 bases between. Per the germline V gene, CDR1 is SNHLY and CDR2 is FYNNEI. The CDR3 DNA reads TGTGCCAGCATCTCCTCCGGGATCCAGTACTTC. This codes for CASISSGIQYF.

This clone was observed once. The chain has TRBV7-6 and TRBJ2-1; TRBD2 matches at 7 bases. CDR1 is SGHVS and CDR2 is FNYEAQ in the germline V gene. The CDR3 spans 14 residues. V was pared by 5 bases and J by 8 bases, with 9 bases of the junction left unmatched. DNA of the CDR3: TGTGCCAGCAGCGAACTAGCGTCAGGCGATGAGCAGTTCTTC. Protein product: CASSELASGDEQFF.

Remarks on this clone: At the DNA level, this CDR3 is encoded by other sequences in the same sample as well. V is TRBV5-4 and J is TRBJ2-1; D could derive from TRBD1 or TRBD2 (5 bases each). Germline V gene data show CDR1 as SGHNT and CDR2 as YYREEE (reference sequence). V lost 0 bases and J lost 10, with 8 bases in between. CDR3 size: 12 residues. The CDR3 here is CASSLGGNEQFF. The CDR3, as DNA: TGTGCCAGCAGCTTGGGGGGGAACGAGCAGTTCTTC.

The gene calls are TRBV7-9 and TRBJ2-7, with D tentatively TRBD2 (5 bases). CDR1 is SEHNR and CDR2 is FQNEAQ in the germline V gene (reference sequence). Deletions cut 8 bases from V and 3 bases from J, with 17 bases between. The CDR3 is 14 residues long. The CDR3 sequence is CASRPMDSYYEQYF. CDR3 DNA: TGTGCCAGCCGCCCTATGGACTCATACTACGAGCAGTACTTC. Complete variable domain (other parts from reference TRBV7-9 and TRBJ2-7): DTGVSQNPRHKITKRGQNVTFRCDPISEHNRLYWYRQTLGQGPEFLTYFQNEAQLEKSRLLSDRFSAERPKGSFSTLEIQRTEQGDSAMYLCASRPMDSYYEQYFGPGTRLTVT.

V usage is TRBV2 and J usage is TRBJ1-3; D gene uncertain. V was trimmed by 10 bases and J by 2 bases, leaving 9 bases between them. The germline CDR1 and CDR2 sequences are SNHLY and FYNNEI. The CDR3 totals 12 residues. The chain's CDR3 is CATTGAGNTIYF. The DNA for the CDR3 is TGTGCCACCACCGGGGCTGGAAACACCATATATTTT.

V and J are TRBV7-9 and TRBJ2-5; 9 nucleotides match TRBD1. The V gene's germline CDR1 is SEHNR and CDR2 FQNEAQ (reference sequence). J gave up 2 bases and V 1 base, and 5 bases lay outside the gene matches. The CDR3 consists of 16 residues. CDR3 bases: TGTGCCAGCAGCTTAGTAGGGACAGGGCAACAAGAGACCCAGTACTTC. Its protein product is CASSLVGTGQQETQYF. The variable domain in full, with the rest retrieved from reference TRBV7-9 and TRBJ2-5, is DTGVSQNPRHKITKRGQNVTFRCDPISEHNRLYWYRQTLGQGPEFLTYFQNEAQLEKSRLLSDRFSAERPKGSFSTLEIQRTEQGDSAMYLCASSLVGTGQQETQYFGPGTRLLVL.

The V call is TRBV21-1, the J call TRBJ2-1; the table calls TRBD2, which could not be checked here. TRBV21-1 is shown as a pseudogene. The CDR3 contains 14 residues. CDR3 nucleotides: TGTGCCAGCAGCATACGCGGGGATTACAATGAGCAGTTCTTC. Residues: CASSIRGDYNEQFF.

The V call is TRBV18, the J call TRBJ2-7, with D possibly being TRBD1 or TRBD2 (5 bases each). CDR3 size: 16 residues. The V gene lost 3 bases and the J gene lost 2 bases, with 17 bases spanning the gap. Germline V gene data show CDR1 as KGHSH and CDR2 as LQKENI. In nucleotides, the CDR3 is TGTGCCAGCTCACCTCCAACCGGGACGGCGGCCTACGAGCAGTACTTC. Amino acid sequence: CASSPPTGTAAYEQYF. Drawing the rest from reference TRBV18 and TRBJ2-7, the complete variable domain is NAGVMQNPRHLVRRRGQEARLRCSPMKGHSHVYWYRQLPEEGLKFMVYLQKENIIDESGMPKERFSAEFPKEGPSILRIQQVVRGDSAAYFCASSPPTGTAAYEQYFGPGTRLTVT.

The V call is TRBV29-1, the J call TRBJ1-2; D unclear. Germline values: CDR1 SQVTM, CDR2 ANQGSEA. The CDR3 contains 10 residues. V lost 7 bases, J lost 4 bases, and 7 bases lay in between. The DNA for the CDR3 is TGCAGCGCAGAGGGCTATGGCTACACCTTC. Translating gives CSAEGYGYTF.

This chain joins TRBV2 and TRBJ1-1; 8 bases map to TRBD1. V trimming: 10 bases; J trimming: 6 bases; junction bases outside the gene matches: 4. The CDR3 is 11 amino acids. Germline loops: CDR1 SNHLY, CDR2 FYNNEI. CDR3 sequence: CATWTGSEAFF. Written as DNA, the CDR3 is TGTGCCACCTGGACAGGGTCTGAAGCTTTCTTT.

V and J are TRBV30 and TRBJ2-1; D is unclear. The germline gives CDR1 GTSNPN, CDR2 SVGIG (reference sequence). The V end was cut by 3 bases, the J end by 3 bases, with 12 bases between. The CDR3 spans 14 residues. The CDR3 reads CAWRRRNYYNEQFF. CDR3 in DNA: TGTGCCTGGAGGCGGCGGAACTACTACAATGAGCAGTTCTTC.

V usage is TRBV4-3 and J usage is TRBJ2-7; unclear D gene. The V end was cut by 5 bases, the J end by 0 bases, with 11 bases between. CDR1 LGHNA and CDR2 YSLEER come from the germline V gene. The CDR3 extends over 14 amino acids. For the CDR3, the DNA is TGCGCCAGCAGCGAAATCTACAACTCCTACGAGCAGTACTTC. Translating it yields CASSEIYNSYEQYF.

This clone showed up just once. J is TRBJ2-3 and V is TRBV6-1, with D possibly called TRBD1 or TRBD2 (5 bases each). The germline V and J ends were trimmed by 1 base and 6 bases, with 17 bases remaining between them. CDR1 and CDR2 (germline): MNHNS, SASEGT. The CDR3 spans 16 residues. CDR3 loop: CASSEGVGEFMDTQYF. The DNA for the CDR3 is TGTGCCAGCAGTGAAGGGGTGGGGGAATTCATGGATACGCAGTATTTT.

The chain links TRBV7-2 to TRBJ2-2; D remains unclear. CDR3 length: 15 amino acids. The V gene lost 1 base and the J gene lost 3 bases, with 9 bases spanning the gap. CDR1 is SGHTA and CDR2 is FQGNSA in the germline V gene. CDR3 nucleotides: TGTGCCAGCAGCTTAGAAGTCGGGTACACCGGGGAGCTGTTTTTT. Protein product: CASSLEVGYTGELFF.

For the CDR3, the DNA is TGTGCCAGCAGTTTGGGACTAGCCCTCTCAGATACGCAGTATTTT. The encoded protein is CASSLGLALSDTQYF. The chain recombines TRBV27 with TRBJ2-3; TRBD2 agrees at 9 bases. From germline, CDR1 is MNHEY and CDR2 SMNVEV (reference sequence). The V segment lost 3 bases and the J segment 4 bases; nucleotides outside the gene matches: 5. The CDR3 is made up of 15 amino acids.

This chain joins TRBV18 and TRBJ2-7, with D perhaps matching TRBD2 (5 bases). The CDR3 consists of 18 residues. V dropped 2 bases and J dropped 1 base, with 21 bases sitting between them. Germline V gene sequence: CDR1 KGHSH, CDR2 LQKENI. The CDR3: CASSPSRIGKSWSYEQYF. The CDR3 DNA is TGTGCCAGCTCACCATCGAGGATCGGGAAAAGTTGGTCCTACGAGCAGTACTTC.

The rearrangement links TRBV5-1 to TRBJ1-3; no clear D. The CDR3 spans 16 residues. Trimming took off 0 bases at V and 1 base at J, with 11 bases between the two ends. Germline CDR1 reads SGHRS; CDR2 reads YFSETQ. The CDR3 spells CASSLEGMVSGNTIYF. In nucleotides, the CDR3 is TGCGCCAGCAGCTTGGAGGGAATGGTGTCTGGAAACACCATATATTTT.

The CDR3: CASSHREAYEQYF. As DNA, the CDR3 is TGCGCCAGCAGCCACAGGGAGGCGTACGAGCAGTACTTC. The chain recombines TRBV4-1 with TRBJ2-7; D is perhaps TRBD2 (6 bases). The V end was cut by 3 bases, the J end by 4 bases, with 10 bases between. The germline V gene encodes CDR1 MGHRA and CDR2 YSYEKL. This CDR3 region has 13 residues.

V is TRBV5-1 and J is TRBJ1-1, with D possibly TRBD1 on 6 matching bases. The CDR3 totals 14 residues. The V end was cut by 4 bases, the J end by 0 bases, with 10 bases between. The germline gives CDR1 SGHRS, CDR2 YFSETQ. In nucleotides, the CDR3 is TGCGCCAGCAGCATGACAGGACTGAACACTGAAGCTTTCTTT. It is translated as CASSMTGLNTEAFF. The full variable domain, rest sourced from reference TRBV5-1 and TRBJ1-1, is KAGVTQTPRYLIKTRGQQVTLSCSPISGHRSVSWYQQTPGQGLQFLFEYFSETQRNKGNFPGRFSGRQFSNSRSEMNVSTLELGDSALYLCASSMTGLNTEAFFGQGTRLTVV.

This rearrangement joins TRBV13 to TRBJ1-2, with D unresolved. Germline CDR1 PRHDT, CDR2 FYEKMQ (reference sequence). V was trimmed by 5 bases and J by 3 bases, leaving 13 bases between them. CDR3 length: 14 amino acids. This CDR3 reads CASSDQTQYYGYTF. The CDR3 DNA is TGTGCCAGCAGCGATCAAACACAATACTATGGCTACACCTTC.

The rearrangement joins TRBV15 to TRBJ2-5; D remains unclear. V lost 0 bases, J lost 2 bases, and 10 bases lay in between. The CDR3 contains 15 residues. Germline CDR1 and CDR2: LNHNV and YYDKDF (reference sequence). CDR3 in DNA: TGTGCCACCAGCAGAGATTTGGGCACACAAGAGACCCAGTACTTC. Amino acid sequence: CATSRDLGTQETQYF.

J is TRBJ2-1 and V is TRBV4-2; TRBD2 matches at 8 bases. Germline lookup yields CDR1 LGHNA and CDR2 YNFKEQ. V was clipped by 1 base and J by 2 bases; unmatched bases: 7. The length of the CDR3 is 17 residues. As DNA, the CDR3 is TGTGCCAGCAGCCAAGTTATCGGGAGGGCTACCTACAATGAGCAGTTCTTC. This translates into CASSQVIGRATYNEQFF.

This clone was seen just once. CDR3 protein: CASSSGLAGLDTQYF. The CDR3 region has the DNA TGTGCCAGCAGCTCGGGACTAGCGGGACTCGATACGCAGTATTTT. V usage is TRBV13 and J usage is TRBJ2-3; TRBD2 matches at 13 bases. The V gene end was trimmed by 4 bases and the J gene end by 6 bases; junction bases not matched to a gene: 4. The germline CDR1 and CDR2 sequences are PRHDT and FYEKMQ (reference sequence). The length of the CDR3 is 15 residues. Supplemented by reference TRBV13 and TRBJ2-3, the full variable domain reads AAGVIQSPRHLIKEKRETATLKCYPIPRHDTVYWYQQGPGQDPQFLISFYEKMQSDKGSIPDRFSAQQFSDYHSELNMSSLELGDSALYFCASSSGLAGLDTQYFGPGTRLTVL.